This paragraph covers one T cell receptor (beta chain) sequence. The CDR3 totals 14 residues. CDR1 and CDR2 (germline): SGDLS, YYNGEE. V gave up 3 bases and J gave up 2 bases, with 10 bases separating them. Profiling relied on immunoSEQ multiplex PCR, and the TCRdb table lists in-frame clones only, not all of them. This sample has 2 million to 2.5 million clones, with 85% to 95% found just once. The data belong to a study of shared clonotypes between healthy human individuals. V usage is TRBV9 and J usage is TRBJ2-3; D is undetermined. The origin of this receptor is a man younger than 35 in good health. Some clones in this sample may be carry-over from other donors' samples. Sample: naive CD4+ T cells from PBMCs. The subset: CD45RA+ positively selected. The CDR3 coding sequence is TGTGCCAGCAGCGGTACACGGTCCACAGATACGCAGTATTTT. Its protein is CASSGTRSTDTQYF.